These 31 T cell receptor beta chains originate from one sample sequenced in a study of blood T cell repertoires in COVID-19 (dated by TCRdb to about 2020). The method behind the library was the immunoSEQ multiplex PCR assay. Sourced from immuneACCESS, this table was stored by TCRdb with only in-frame sequences that have V and J called. A share of the clones is absent; for the studies checked, an unresolved V gene accounts for under half, and the remainder has no known explanation. The sample table lists roughly 280,000 clones, approximately 85% of them with a count of one. Of the sample, about 11% falls within the top ten clones. The specimen sequenced was peripheral blood. These receptors were taken from a woman in her 70s with acute or convalescent COVID-19.

The chain is built from TRBV7-2 and TRBJ2-1; 8 bases are a match to TRBD1. The CDR3 covers 16 residues. The V gene's germline CDR1 is SGHTA and CDR2 FQGNSA. The ends lost 3 bases at V and 7 bases at J; junction bases unmatched: 11. CDR3 coding DNA: TGTGCCAGCAGCTTGGTCGGACAGGGAACGGGTAATGAGCAGTTCTTC. As protein: CASSLVGQGTGNEQFF.

The chain recombines TRBV10-3 with TRBJ2-5; TRBD2 might be the D (6 bases). The V gene's germline CDR1 is ENHRY and CDR2 SYGVKD. This CDR3 has 15 amino acids. V was cut by 4 bases and J by 1 base, with 13 bases left in between. Here the CDR3 reads CAISATGLAQETQYF. The CDR3 nucleotides are TGTGCCATCAGTGCTACGGGACTCGCCCAAGAGACCCAGTACTTC.

This clone was observed a single time. The chain couples TRBV12-3 or TRBV12-4 to TRBJ2-3, with D maybe TRBD2 (6 bases). V was pared by 6 bases and J by 10 bases, with 17 bases between. This CDR3 spans 13 amino acids. In DNA form, the CDR3 reads TGTGCCAGCAGCCAACATCAGGGACTGCCGCAGTATTTT. Translation gives CASSQHQGLPQYF.

The rearrangement joins TRBV5-1 to TRBJ2-1, with TRBD1 identical over 12 bases. With V trimmed by 3 bases and J by 9 bases, 4 bases remained unmatched. The germline CDR1 and CDR2 sequences are SGHRS and YFSETQ. The CDR3 has 14 residues. Here the CDR3 reads CASSWGQGAGEQFF. The CDR3 DNA reads as TGCGCCAGCAGCTGGGGACAGGGGGCAGGTGAGCAGTTCTTC.

The chain is built from TRBV6-5 and TRBJ2-7; 10 bases are shared with TRBD1. With V trimmed by 0 bases and J by 9 bases, 11 bases remained unmatched. This CDR3 is 16 amino acids long. Per the germline V gene, CDR1 is MNHEY and CDR2 is SVGAGI. This chain's CDR3 is CASSYSVGTGAIRQYF. The CDR3, as DNA: TGTGCCAGCAGTTACTCCGTCGGGACAGGGGCAATCCGGCAGTACTTC.

The chain joins TRBV11-2 to TRBJ2-3, with D possibly being TRBD2 (5 bases). Germline CDR1 reads SGHAT; CDR2 reads FQNNGV. Trimming shortened V by 2 bases and J by 4 bases, and 10 bases separated the two germline ends. The CDR3 consists of 14 residues. This CDR3 is CASSLLGSADTQYF. Here the CDR3 DNA reads TGTGCCAGCAGCTTACTTGGGAGCGCAGATACGCAGTATTTT.

The chain has TRBV4-1 and TRBJ1-1; D is unclear. The CDR3 is 15 amino acids. Germline CDR1 is MGHRA and CDR2 is YSYEKL. Trimming left V 0 bases short and J 7 bases short, with 15 bases between. The CDR3 bases are TGCGCCAGCAGCCAAGATCAGCGGGCTAGGGATGAAGCTTTCTTT. Encoded protein: CASSQDQRARDEAFF.

Only a few counts were recorded for this clone. The chain employs TRBV6-4 and TRBJ1-1, with D tentatively TRBD1 (6 bases). CDR1 and CDR2 from the germline V gene are MRHNA and SNTAGT. Trimming shortened V by 4 bases and J by 5 bases, and 11 bases separated the two germline ends. The CDR3 extends over 13 amino acids. CDR3 in DNA: TGTGCCAGCAGTGCAGGGGCGAGGACTGAAGCTTTCTTT. It specifies CASSAGARTEAFF.

This sequence joins TRBV3-1 (or the pseudogene TRBV3-2) and TRBJ1-6, with D perhaps TRBD1 (6 bases). Germline V gene lookup returns CDR1 LGHDT and CDR2 YNNKEL (reference sequence). V shed 3 bases and J shed 7 bases, with 16 bases lying between them. There are 16 residues in the CDR3. CDR3 protein: CASSHVEQGPNSPLHF. The DNA for the CDR3 is TGTGCCAGCAGCCACGTTGAGCAGGGGCCGAATTCACCCCTCCACTTT.

The rearrangement links TRBV9 to TRBJ1-1; D may be TRBD1 (6 bases). This CDR3 is built from 16 residues. Deletions cut 5 bases from V and 1 base from J, with 18 bases between. Germline CDR1 reads SGDLS; CDR2 reads YYNGEE. Here the CDR3 reads CASSRAGGAGNTEAFF. CDR3 coding DNA: TGTGCCAGCAGTCGCGCCGGGGGGGCTGGGAACACTGAAGCTTTCTTT.

The chain recombines TRBV3-1 (or the pseudogene TRBV3-2) with TRBJ2-5; 10 nucleotides line up with TRBD2. Germline CDR1 is LGHDT and CDR2 is YNNKEL (reference sequence). V was pared by 1 base and J by 5 bases, with 13 bases of the junction left unmatched. The CDR3 has 18 residues. In DNA form, the CDR3 reads TGTGCCAGCAGCCAAGGGAGGACTAGCGGTAGGAAAGGCGAGACCCAGTACTTC. Its protein is CASSQGRTSGRKGETQYF.

The chain recombines TRBV5-6 with TRBJ2-5; 8 nucleotides agree with TRBD2. The CDR3 sequence is 15 residues long. V dropped 2 bases and J dropped 3; count of bases not matched to a gene: 6. Germline CDR1 SGHDT, CDR2 YYEEEE. CDR3 nucleotides: TGTGCCAGCAGCTTTTTAGGAGCGGGGGAAGAGACCCAGTACTTC. Translation gives CASSFLGAGEETQYF.

The CDR3 DNA reads TGTGCCAGCAGCTTAGATTTCACGGACAGGAGCTACACCTTC. Translation gives CASSLDFTDRSYTF. This chain connects TRBV7-9 to TRBJ1-2, with TRBD1 matching 7 bases. Germline V gene data show CDR1 as SEHNR and CDR2 as FQNEAQ (reference sequence). The CDR3 consists of 14 residues. V shed 1 base, J shed 9 bases, and the junction held 8 bases outside the gene matches.

The chain joins TRBV30 to TRBJ1-2; D remains unclear. Per the germline V gene, CDR1 is GTSNPN and CDR2 is SVGIG (reference sequence). V dropped 2 bases and J dropped 7 bases, with 17 bases sitting between them. The CDR3 has 14 amino acids. The CDR3 is CAWSFPGRKSGYTF. CDR3 in DNA: TGTGCCTGGAGTTTCCCGGGGAGGAAGAGTGGCTACACCTTC.

A single count supports this clone. The chain links TRBV6-5 to TRBJ2-1; 7 bases fit TRBD1. CDR3 size: 14 residues. Germline V gene lookup returns CDR1 MNHEY and CDR2 SVGAGI. The junction had 10 bases not matched to a gene; V was cut back by 5 bases and J by 9 bases. CDR3 bases: TGTGCCAGCAGTAGACAGGGAAGAACTGTTGAGCAGTTCTTC. This encodes CASSRQGRTVEQFF.

On this clone: The same CDR3 arises from other DNA sequences in this sample as well. The chain couples TRBV5-1 to TRBJ1-1; D remains unclear. Trimming took 0 bases from V and 1 from J, leaving 7 bases between them. Per the germline V gene, CDR1 is SGHRS and CDR2 is YFSETQ. This CDR3 spans 14 amino acids. For the CDR3, the DNA is TGCGCCAGCAGCTTGGAGCCGGGGAACACTGAAGCTTTCTTT. Protein: CASSLEPGNTEAFF.

This chain connects TRBV19 to TRBJ1-5; the D is unclear. Germline CDR1 LNHDA, CDR2 SQIVND (reference sequence). The CDR3 has 15 amino acids. V was cut by 3 bases and J by 4 bases, with 13 bases left in between. The chain's CDR3 is CASSMYWAPNQPQHF. The CDR3 DNA follows: TGTGCCAGTAGTATGTATTGGGCTCCTAATCAGCCCCAGCATTTT. Full variable domain (outside the CDR3, taken from reference TRBV19 and TRBJ1-5): DGGITQSPKYLFRKEGQNVTLSCEQNLNHDAMYWYRQDPGQGLRLIYYSQIVNDFQKGDIAEGYSVSREKKESFPLTVTSAQKNPTAFYLCASSMYWAPNQPQHFGDGTRLSIL.

The chain uses TRBV11-1 and TRBJ2-7; 8 positions match TRBD1. The germline CDR1 and CDR2 sequences are SGHAT and FQDESV (reference sequence). The CDR3 is 13 residues long. J lost 3 bases, V lost 7 bases, and 5 bases had no gene match. The CDR3 nucleotides read TGTGCCAGCAATAGCGGACAGGGCTACGAGCAGTACTTC. This codes for CASNSGQGYEQYF.

The chain carries TRBV5-1 and TRBJ2-2; 9 nucleotides match TRBD1. With V trimmed by 4 bases and J by 1 base, 5 bases remained unmatched. Germline V gene sequence: CDR1 SGHRS, CDR2 YFSETQ. The CDR3 runs to 16 residues. CDR3 residues: CASSGTGGLNTGELFF. The CDR3 nucleotides read TGCGCCAGCAGCGGAACAGGGGGCCTGAACACCGGGGAGCTGTTTTTT. Full variable domain (remainder filled in from reference TRBV5-1 and TRBJ2-2): KAGVTQTPRYLIKTRGQQVTLSCSPISGHRSVSWYQQTPGQGLQFLFEYFSETQRNKGNFPGRFSGRQFSNSRSEMNVSTLELGDSALYLCASSGTGGLNTGELFFGEGSRLTVL.

The chain joins TRBV6-6 to TRBJ2-4; D not certain. Germline CDR1 MNHNY, CDR2 SVGAGI (reference sequence). V shed 3 bases and J shed 6 bases, with 12 bases lying between them. CDR3 length: 14 amino acids. The CDR3 DNA follows: TGTGCCAGCAGTTATAACACAGAGCCAAACATTCAGTACTTC. It specifies CASSYNTEPNIQYF.

The V and J genes are TRBV29-1 and TRBJ2-4; 9 bases are shared with TRBD2. The CDR3 totals 15 residues. V dropped 3 bases and J dropped 5; count of bases not matched to a gene: 8. In germline, CDR1 is SQVTM, CDR2 ANQGSEA. The CDR3 sequence: CSVDATQRGENIQYF. The CDR3 nucleotides are TGCAGCGTTGACGCCACCCAGCGGGGGGAAAACATTCAGTACTTC.

The chain uses TRBV11-2 and TRBJ2-5, with a weak D call TRBD1 (7 bases). Trimming took 0 bases from V and 4 from J, leaving 12 bases between them. The CDR3 runs to 15 residues. CDR1 is SGHAT and CDR2 is FQNNGV in the germline V gene. The DNA for the CDR3 is TGTGCCAGCAGCTTAGACAGGGGGGTGGGAGAGACCCAGTACTTC. This gives the protein CASSLDRGVGETQYF.

The J gene is TRBJ2-2, the V gene TRBV12-3 or TRBV12-4; D is undetermined. Trimming shortened V by 6 bases and J by 6 bases, and 8 bases separated the two germline ends. The CDR3 contains 12 residues. The CDR3 DNA reads as TGTGCCAGCAGAGGTGGGCCCGGGGAGCTGTTTTTT. It is translated as CASRGGPGELFF.

The chain recombines TRBV4-1 with TRBJ1-3, with D possibly matching TRBD1 (5 bases). The CDR3 spans 17 residues. Per germline, CDR1 MGHRA and CDR2 YSYEKL. Deletions cut 4 bases from V and 0 bases from J, with 16 bases between. The CDR3 DNA is TGCGCCAGCAGCCTACAGGCCTGGCAGGTCTCTGGAAACACCATATATTTT. This codes for CASSLQAWQVSGNTIYF.

The chain combines TRBV5-4 with TRBJ1-2, with D possibly being TRBD1 (6 bases). V was cut by 4 bases and J by 1 base, with 20 bases left in between. In germline, CDR1 is SGHNT, CDR2 YYREEE (reference sequence). The CDR3 totals 17 residues. The CDR3 spells CASSTGTYSLFNYGYTF. The CDR3 DNA reads TGTGCCAGCAGCACTGGGACATACAGTCTTTTTAACTATGGCTACACCTTC.

The rearrangement uses TRBV6-5 and TRBJ1-1, with no clear D. This CDR3 comprises 14 residues. Germline V gene data show CDR1 as MNHEY and CDR2 as SVGAGI. Trimming stripped 6 bases from V and 11 bases from J, with 22 bases between. In DNA form, the CDR3 reads TGTGCCAGCAGGGGAAGGATAGGGTTAGAGCGGGCTTTCTTT. Translation: CASRGRIGLERAFF.

CDR3 sequence: CASSLQRTSARRGNEQFF. CDR3 bases: TGTGCCAGCAGCTTACAGCGGACTAGCGCCCGAAGGGGGAATGAGCAGTTCTTC. The rearrangement links TRBV7-9 to TRBJ2-1; 9 bases agree with TRBD2. The germline CDR1 and CDR2 sequences are SEHNR and FQNEAQ (reference sequence). The CDR3 totals 18 residues. J gave up 7 bases and V 2 bases, and 15 bases lay outside the gene matches. The whole variable domain, remainder taken from reference TRBV7-9 and TRBJ2-1, is DTGVSQNPRHKITKRGQNVTFRCDPISEHNRLYWYRQTLGQGPEFLTYFQNEAQLEKSRLLSDRFSAERPKGSFSTLEIQRTEQGDSAMYLCASSLQRTSARRGNEQFFGPGTRLTVL.

The rearrangement uses TRBV6-6 and TRBJ1-4; 7 bases are shared with TRBD1. V lost 5 bases and J lost 8; bases outside the gene matches: 11. Germline CDR1 MNHNY, CDR2 SVGAGI (reference sequence). This CDR3 is built from 15 residues. CDR3 protein: CASSIQGGQAEKLFF. The CDR3, as DNA: TGTGCCAGCAGTATTCAAGGCGGACAGGCGGAAAAACTGTTTTTT.

Points on this clone: At the DNA level, this CDR3 is encoded by other sequences in the same sample as well. The rearrangement uses TRBV15 and TRBJ1-5, with 7 bases lining up with TRBD1. The V and J ends lost 7 bases and 0 bases, in that order; junction bases with no gene match: 6. Germline V gene data show CDR1 as LNHNV and CDR2 as YYDKDF (reference sequence). This CDR3 has 15 amino acids. CDR3 loop: CATTTGQYSNQPQHF. In DNA, the CDR3 is TGTGCCACCACCACGGGACAGTATAGCAATCAGCCCCAGCATTTT.

The V call is TRBV5-1, the J call TRBJ2-1; 9 bases align to TRBD2. The V gene's germline CDR1 is SGHRS and CDR2 YFSETQ. With 0 bases clipped from V and 6 bases from J, the junction kept 10 bases outside the gene matches. The CDR3 runs 17 residues. The DNA for the CDR3 is TGCGCCAGCAGCTTGGAGCTTATGGCGGGGGGGCCCAATGAGCAGTTCTTC. Protein: CASSLELMAGGPNEQFF.

The chain has TRBV12-3 or TRBV12-4 and TRBJ2-2, with D maybe TRBD2 (6 bases). V lost 8 bases and J 5 bases, leaving 12 bases between the germline ends. The CDR3 spans 13 residues. The DNA of the CDR3 is TGTGCCAGCGGGAGGTTTGAGACCGGGGAGCTGTTTTTT. Translated: CASGRFETGELFF.